This TCR beta chain was captured by sequencing in a study of blood T cell repertoires in COVID-19. Clones were sequenced by immunoSEQ multiplex PCR, and TCRdb holds only the in-frame ones, with some missing. Of roughly 310,000 clones detected, 90% appear once; the ten largest clones hold roughly 2.6%. Deletions cut 6 bases from V and 1 base from J, with 10 bases between. The CDR3 covers 13 residues. The germline V gene has CDR1 SGHNT and CDR2 YYREEE (reference sequence). The sample holds one count of this clone. V is TRBV5-4 and J is TRBJ1-1; D gene ambiguous. The clonotype originates from a man in his fifties or sixties who had recovered from COVID-19. Input material: PBMCs or T cells enriched from blood (not recorded which). CDR3 residues: CASNWAGNTEAFF. The CDR3, as DNA: TGTGCCAGCAATTGGGCAGGGAACACTGAAGCTTTCTTT. Together with reference TRBV5-4 and TRBJ1-1, the CDR3 gives the full variable domain: ETGVTQSPTHLIKTRGQQVTLRCSSQSGHNTVSWYQQALGQGPQFIFQYYREEENGRGNFPPRFSGLQFPNYSSELNVNALELDDSALYLCASNWAGNTEAFFGQGTRLTVV.